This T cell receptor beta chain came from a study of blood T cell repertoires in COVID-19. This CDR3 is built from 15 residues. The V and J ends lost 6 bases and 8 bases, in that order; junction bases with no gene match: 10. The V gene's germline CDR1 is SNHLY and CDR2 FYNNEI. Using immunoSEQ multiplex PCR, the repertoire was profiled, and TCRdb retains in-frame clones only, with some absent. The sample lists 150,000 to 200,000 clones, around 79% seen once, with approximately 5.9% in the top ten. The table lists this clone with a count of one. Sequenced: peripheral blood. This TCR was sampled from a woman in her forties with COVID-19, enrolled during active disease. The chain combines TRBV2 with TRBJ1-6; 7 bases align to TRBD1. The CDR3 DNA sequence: TGTGCCAGCAGGCTAGACAGGGTTACTCATTCACCCCTCCACTTT. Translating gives CASRLDRVTHSPLHF.